Sequencing of this T cell receptor (beta chain) was carried out in a study of regulatory T cells in long-lasting Graves disease. Sequencing libraries for TCR beta were prepared with iRepertoire HTBI primers and Arm-PCR of CDR3 regions. In TCRdb, the multiplex PCR reads were re-called with MiXCR into one record per CDR3 protein. The sample carries approximately 690,000 distinct CDR3 sequences, around 32% recorded once. The table lists this clonotype with many counts. Time point of the sample: persistent/refractory GD, antithyroid drugs over 5 years with positive TRAb. PBMC-derived RNA was used for the TCR library. This receptor was taken from a female donor with Graves disease. The sequenced sample was peripheral blood mononuclear cells (PBMCs), obtained when the disease was refractory, from a patient treated with antithyroid drugs.

DNA of the CDR3: TGTGCCAGCACCATAGTACAGGGTTCCGTCCTCAATCAGCCCCAGCATTTT. It yields the protein CASTIVQGSVLNQPQHF. The V and J genes are TRBV28 and TRBJ1-5; D is possibly TRBD1 (6 bases). The CDR3 is 17 residues long. Deletions cut 7 bases from V and 3 bases from J, with 22 bases between. Germline CDR1 is MDHEN and CDR2 is SYDVKM.